This entry concerns a single TCR beta chain. Its antigen is not identified. Per the germline V gene, CDR1 is SGHRS and CDR2 is YFSETQ. Germline trimming cut 4 bases from V and 1 base from J; bases unmatched to any gene: 6. The CDR3 loop spans 15 amino acids. The source of the sample is a study of early T cells in non-severe SARS-CoV-2 infection. Findings and limits, study-wide: Private and CD4 specificities were missed by VDJdb matching, which favored anti-spike CD8 responses.

TCRdb recomputed calls from the 5' RACE reads with MiXCR, one row per CDR3 protein. In the table there are tens of thousands of distinct CDR3 sequences, around 12% of which are singletons. Specimen: whole blood, collected at baseline. This chain uses TRBV5-1 with TRBJ1-1; 8 bases match TRBD1. The source is an adult who was a healthcare worker with PCR-confirmed SARS-CoV-2 infection or an uninfected control (not recorded which). The donor label of this sample is uncertain. For the CDR3, the DNA is TGCGCCAGCAGCAAATCCGGACAGGGGAACACTGAAGCTTTCTTT. Amino acid sequence: CASSKSGQGNTEAFF.